This T cell receptor beta chain was retrieved from a study of T-cell memory formation after mild COVID-19. Study summary: TCR clusters largely stayed donor specific. Regarding the study as a whole: Contracting clones from day 15 to 85 had balanced CD4/CD8; later expanders favoured CD4+. Cross-reactive memory seemingly joined, as some responding clones were found in pre-infection memory.

Sample barcodes and UMIs were carried by the TCR alpha and TCR beta cDNA libraries that 5'RACE generated with constant-segment primers. Via MiXCR, TCRdb re-called the 5' RACE reads, giving one row per CDR3 protein. The sample yields approximately 450,000 distinct CDR3 sequences, 15% to 20% seen once. This clonotype was counted only a few times. Antigen: not known. Specimen: PBMCs or a T cell subset sorted from them (not recorded which). The TCR originated in an adult woman who had mild COVID-19 (a few samples of this study predate the infection). Cell type and time point are not known.

CDR3 nucleotide sequence: TGTGCCAGCAGCTCGCGGGACAGGGGGAACACTGAAGCTTTCTTT. Amino acids: CASSSRDRGNTEAFF. J is TRBJ1-1 and V is TRBV4-2, with 10 bases that match TRBD1. J was trimmed by 1 base and V by 5 bases; bases with no gene match: 4. Looked up from germline, CDR1 is LGHNA and CDR2 is YNFKEQ. The CDR3 extends over 15 amino acids.